Listed below are T cell receptor beta chains from one sample, sequenced in a study of blood T cell repertoires in COVID-19. The method was immunoSEQ multiplex PCR; TCRdb's version includes in-frame clones alone and lacks a portion of them. Of 200,000 to 300,000 clones listed, about 89% are singletons. Sequenced sample: PBMCs or T cells enriched from blood (not recorded which). The receptor set was obtained from a woman under 40 who had recovered from COVID-19. Both conserved end residues are part of each CDR3. A D gene is named only where the DNA matches it firmly. Not every row has a clone size; where given, it reads once, few, many or a size class.

D	V	size	J	CDR3	DNA
.	TRBV5-1	.	TRBJ1-5	CASSVDSSNQPQHF	TGCGCCAGCAGCGTGGACAGTAGCAATCAGCCCCAGCATTTT
.	TRBV3-1/TRBV3-2	.	TRBJ1-4	CASSQVSLEKLFF	TGTGCCAGCAGCCAAGTCTCCCTCGAAAAACTGTTTTTT
TRBD1	TRBV4-1	.	TRBJ1-3	CASSPYRDRSNTIYF	TGCGCCAGCAGCCCCTACCGGGACAGGTCGAACACCATATATTTT
TRBD1	TRBV28	.	TRBJ1-2	CASSFRETGFPSGYTF	TGTGCCAGCAGTTTTCGGGAGACAGGGTTCCCGAGTGGCTACACCTTC
.	TRBV28	once	TRBJ2-2	CASSPGYTGELFF	TGTGCCAGCAGCCCCGGTTACACCGGGGAGCTGTTTTTT
TRBD2	TRBV3-1/TRBV3-2	once	TRBJ2-1	CASSHLIPGLAGSGGLNEQFF	TGTGCCAGCAGCCATCTGATTCCGGGACTAGCGGGATCTGGGGGGTTGAATGAGCAGTTCTTC
TRBD1	TRBV5-4	.	TRBJ1-2	CASHRPNQGAGLYGYTF	TGTGCCAGCCACCGCCCAAACCAGGGGGCTGGACTCTATGGCTACACCTTC
TRBD2	TRBV11-2	.	TRBJ2-5	CASSLARLAGGGPQETQYF	TGTGCCAGCAGCTTGGCCCGACTAGCGGGAGGGGGTCCACAAGAGACCCAGTACTTC
.	TRBV7-9	.	TRBJ2-7	CASSQETASYEQYF	TGTGCCAGCAGCCAAGAGACAGCTTCCTACGAGCAGTACTTC
.	TRBV4-1	.	TRBJ2-5	CASSQDPGHQETQYF	TGCGCCAGCAGCCAAGACCCGGGACATCAAGAGACCCAGTACTTC
TRBD1	TRBV6-1	few	TRBJ1-2	CASSEGQYPYGYTF	TGTGCCAGCAGTGAGGGACAGTACCCCTATGGCTACACCTTC
.	TRBV28	.	TRBJ1-5	CASSPRQGSNQPQHF	TGTGCCAGCAGCCCGAGGCAGGGAAGCAATCAGCCCCAGCATTTT
.	TRBV2	.	TRBJ1-5	CASSESQWSNQPQHF	TGTGCCAGCAGTGAGTCACAATGGAGCAATCAGCCCCAGCATTTT
TRBD2	TRBV19	.	TRBJ2-7	CASTTGRGGPDEQYF	TGTGCTAGTACGACTGGGAGGGGAGGGCCGGACGAGCAGTACTTC
.	TRBV27	.	TRBJ2-1	CASSLSPDSPYNEQFF	TGTGCCAGCAGTTTATCTCCCGACTCCCCGTACAATGAGCAGTTCTTC
.	TRBV19	.	TRBJ1-1	CASKTEAGGRTEAFF	TGTGCCAGTAAAACGGAGGCTGGGGGCCGGACTGAAGCTTTCTTT
.	TRBV6-1	.	TRBJ2-2	CASSDRRTGELFF	TGTGCCAGCAGTGATCGGAGGACCGGGGAGCTGTTTTTT
TRBD1	TRBV5-6	.	TRBJ1-2	CASSLDPQGTYGYTF	TGTGCCAGCAGCTTGGACCCACAGGGGACCTATGGCTACACCTTC
TRBD1	TRBV4-3	.	TRBJ2-2	CASSQDLNRGGGELFF	TGCGCCAGCAGCCAAGACCTAAACAGGGGTGGCGGGGAGCTGTTTTTT
.	TRBV7-8	.	TRBJ2-5	CASSLVAGTETQYF	TGTGCCAGCAGCTTAGTGGCGGGAACAGAGACCCAGTACTTC
.	TRBV18	.	TRBJ2-7	CASSPDSPPTYEQYF	TGTGCCAGCTCACCAGACAGCCCTCCTACCTACGAGCAGTACTTC
.	TRBV28	.	TRBJ2-3	CASSSFNRAERITDTQYF	TGTGCCAGCAGTTCCTTTAACAGGGCAGAACGAATCACAGATACGCAGTATTTT
.	TRBV10-3	.	TRBJ2-1	CAISVGQSNYGEQFF	TGTGCCATCAGTGTCGGACAGAGCAATTACGGCGAGCAGTTCTTC
.	TRBV12-3/TRBV12-4	.	TRBJ1-1	CASSLTPGGEAFF	TGTGCCAGCAGTCTCACGCCCGGCGGAGAAGCTTTCTTT
.	TRBV9	once	TRBJ2-7	CASSPRARGGPFYEQYF	TGTGCCAGCAGCCCCAGAGCGAGGGGGGGACCCTTCTACGAGCAGTACTTC
.	TRBV27	.	TRBJ2-5	CASSLRGTAGGTQYF	TGTGCCAGCAGTTTACGCGGGACTGCGGGCGGGACCCAGTACTTC
TRBD1	TRBV5-6	.	TRBJ2-1	CASSGGQGPYNEQFF	TGTGCCAGCAGCGGCGGACAGGGGCCCTACAATGAGCAGTTCTTC
TRBD1	TRBV24-1	.	TRBJ1-1	CATSDHRTGMNTEAFF	TGTGCCACCAGTGATCACCGGACAGGGATGAACACTGAAGCTTTCTTT
.	TRBV18	.	TRBJ1-1	CASSPLKFGGARAEAFF	TGTGCCAGCTCACCTCTCAAGTTCGGGGGTGCGCGCGCTGAAGCTTTCTTT
TRBD1	TRBV11-2	.	TRBJ1-2	CASSLSGTGTYYGYTF	TGTGCCAGCAGCTTATCCGGGACAGGGACTTACTATGGCTACACCTTC
.	TRBV2	.	TRBJ1-2	CASSELRDITYGYTF	TGTGCCAGCAGTGAATTAAGGGACATTACTTATGGCTACACCTTC
.	TRBV5-5	.	TRBJ2-4	CASSLAPDSSKNIQYF	TGTGCCAGCAGCTTGGCCCCAGACAGTTCCAAAAACATTCAGTACTTC
TRBD2	TRBV19	.	TRBJ2-7	CASSILLAVIYEQYF	TGTGCCAGTAGTATTCTCCTAGCGGTTATCTACGAGCAGTACTTC
TRBD1	TRBV4-1	.	TRBJ1-2	CASSQGGDRGYGYTF	TGCGCCAGCAGCCAAGGTGGGGACAGAGGGTATGGCTACACCTTC
TRBD1	TRBV4-2	.	TRBJ1-1	CASSPDRGLSAEAFF	TGTGCCAGCAGTCCGGACAGGGGGCTCTCGGCTGAAGCTTTCTTT
.	TRBV9	.	TRBJ1-3	CASSVGGQGYRNTIYF	TGTGCCAGCAGCGTAGGCGGTCAGGGCTATAGAAACACCATATATTTT
.	TRBV7-7	.	TRBJ2-1	CASSRHLDSDSSYNEQFF	TGTGCTAGCAGCCGCCACTTAGATAGCGATTCCTCCTACAATGAGCAGTTCTTC
.	TRBV30	.	TRBJ1-3	CAWNLEGAGNTIYF	TGTGCCTGGAACCTGGAGGGCGCTGGAAACACCATATATTTT
.	TRBV9	once	TRBJ1-2	CASSVGVGQGAGNYGYTF	TGTGCCAGCAGCGTAGGTGTGGGTCAGGGAGCGGGAAACTATGGCTACACCTTC
.	TRBV24-1	.	TRBJ1-4	CAKKDRVIEKLFF	TGTGCCAAAAAGGACAGAGTAATTGAAAAACTGTTTTTT
TRBD2	TRBV30	few	TRBJ2-3	CAWSVSGGTDTQYF	TGTGCCTGGAGTGTATCGGGAGGGACAGATACGCAGTATTTT
TRBD2	TRBV20-1	.	TRBJ2-3	CSASVGLAGYTDTQYF	TGCAGTGCTAGTGTAGGGCTAGCGGGATACACAGATACGCAGTATTTT